This T cell receptor beta chain was profiled in a study of blood T cell repertoires in COVID-19 (dated by TCRdb to the early 2020s). Looking at the study overall: Collaborator samples came from the United States, Italy and Spain and covered acute and convalescent phases of COVID-19. The material from the prospective study consisted of cDNA or gDNA derived from T cells, B-cell-depleted T cells, or PBMCs. Deeply sampled blood TCRbeta repertoires from subjects exposed to, actively infected with, or recovered from COVID-19 were included in the dataset. The repertoires were made available in a free public database intended to serve as a resource for research on the immune response to SARS-CoV-2. Samples came from the ongoing ImmuneRACE study (first 160 participants) plus 1,254 subjects from 6 global collaborators. The sample metadata nearly always contained a de-identified subject ID, COVID-19 status, age in years and sex. HLA class I and class II types, where available, came from metadata supplied by the sample provider rather than from assay-based typing. Study-level results and caveats: How much clinical and demographic metadata was included differed by source and by participant, and the metadata was provided uncurated.

Collaborating institutions collected whole blood in K2EDTA tubes following their own protocols. For TCRbeta analysis, collaborators shipped samples in one of three forms: frozen whole blood, isolated PBMCs, or DNA extracted from either of those sample types. The cysteine opens and the phenylalanine closes a CDR3 of 15 amino acids. Of the read, only the CDR3 DNA is kept; its 45 bases are in frame from base 1. The immunoSEQ Assay, a bias-controlled multiplex PCR, was used to amplify TCRbeta CDR3 regions from genomic DNA. The original methods were these. The number of nucleated cells in each sample was estimated from the amplification of reference gene primers within the assay. To quantify the absolute abundance of each unique TCRbeta CDR3 rearrangement, sequence reads were collapsed and filtered. Productive Simpson clonality was computed per sample as the square root of Simpson's diversity index over productive rearrangements. TCRdb holds this immuneACCESS table with in-frame rearrangements only. Some clones are missing; in checked studies, unresolved V genes explain under half, and the rest has no known cause. V and J calls and clone size come straight from that table; D and trimming were deduced from the DNA. This sample has about 190,000 clones in its table, and 70% to 90% of those were observed once. The ten largest clonotypes hold 1.1% of the sample.

This clone was observed a handful of times. Its antigen is still unknown. No base quality values were provided; no much bigger clone lies one nucleotide off. The chain employs TRBV21-1 and TRBJ2-7; the DNA was not used to check the table's D call, TRBD2. TRBV21-1 is a pseudogene locus. Material for sequencing was peripheral blood. The receptor was derived from a man under 40 with acute or convalescent COVID-19. CDR3 loop: CASSIIAGGLYEQYF. The DNA sequence reads TGTGCCAGCAGCATAATAGCGGGGGGGCTCTACGAGCAGTACTTC.